This T cell receptor beta chain originates from a study of shared clonotypes between healthy human individuals. Looking at the study overall: Two women and three men aged 18 to 49 served as donors. Three CD4 naive, three CD4 memory, two CD8 naive and one CD8 memory plate were used per donor. Study results and limitations: Apart from blood, nothing was sampled; tissue repertoires likely differ.

With regard to this clone: Its antigen is not known. At the DNA level, this CDR3 is encoded by other sequences in the same sample as well.

The CDR3 has 15 residues. Germline CDR1 and CDR2: SGHRS and YFSETQ. With V trimmed by 0 bases and J by 6 bases, 3 bases remained unmatched. Libraries were prepared by immunoSEQ multiplex PCR; TCRdb keeps only in-frame clonotypes and omits some of them. The sample holds over 2 million clones, around 95% seen once. This sequence was found in a man between 18 and 29 years old in good health. This sequence joins TRBV5-1 and TRBJ1-6; 7 bases are a match to TRBD1. The source material was naive CD4+ T cells sorted from blood. Subset defined: CD45RA+ positively selected. This chain's CDR3 is CASSLETGSNSPLHF. The DNA of the CDR3 is TGCGCCAGCAGCTTGGAGACAGGGTCTAATTCACCCCTCCACTTT. The full variable domain, its missing parts supplied by reference TRBV5-1 and TRBJ1-6, is KAGVTQTPRYLIKTRGQQVTLSCSPISGHRSVSWYQQTPGQGLQFLFEYFSETQRNKGNFPGRFSGRQFSNSRSEMNVSTLELGDSALYLCASSLETGSNSPLHFGNGTRLTVT.